This T cell receptor (beta chain) was profiled in a study of cytomegalovirus exposure and HLA in healthy donors. On the study more broadly: Around 80 million unique TCR sequences came from HLA-typed donors in an early release.

Comment on this clone: Its target is not known.

Overall study results and limits: Fewer N-insertions than the roughly 600-donor mean were reportedly shown by an Asian-associated ancestry cluster in a later analysis. Earlier analysis found most TCR beta V segments productive about 87% or about 30% of the time.

From germline, CDR1 is SGHRS and CDR2 YFSETQ. V shed 1 base and J shed 2 bases, with 11 bases lying between them. This CDR3 is 15 amino acids long. In the PCR, 60 Vbeta and 13 Jbeta primers were used. Only in-frame clones appear in the TCRdb table, and some are missing; sequencing was by immunoSEQ multiplex PCR. The repertoire consists of approximately 200,000 clones, with roughly 79% occurring once and the leading ten covering about 1.9%. Material: PBMCs. The TCR sequence derives from a man aged 30 to 39 in good health and CMV-seronegative. The chain uses TRBV5-1 and TRBJ2-3; tentatively, D is TRBD1 (5 bases). The CDR3 reads CASSLNGGHTDTQYF. In DNA form, the CDR3 reads TGCGCCAGCAGCTTGAATGGCGGACACACAGATACGCAGTATTTT.